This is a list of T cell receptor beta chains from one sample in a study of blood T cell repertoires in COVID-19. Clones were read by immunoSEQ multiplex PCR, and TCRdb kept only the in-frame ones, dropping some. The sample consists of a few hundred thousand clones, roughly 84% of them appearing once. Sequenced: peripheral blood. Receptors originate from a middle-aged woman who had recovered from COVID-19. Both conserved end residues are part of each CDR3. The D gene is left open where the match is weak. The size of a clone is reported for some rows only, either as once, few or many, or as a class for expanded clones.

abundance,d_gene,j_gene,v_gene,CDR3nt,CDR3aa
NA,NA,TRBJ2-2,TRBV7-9,TGTGCCAGCAGCTTTTACGGGGAGCTGTTTTTT,CASSFYGELFF
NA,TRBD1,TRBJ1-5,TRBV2,TGTGCCAGCAGTGACGACAGGGGGAATCAGCCCCAGCATTTT,CASSDDRGNQPQHF
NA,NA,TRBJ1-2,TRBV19,TGTGCCAGTGGCCAGATCTATGGCTACACCTTC,CASGQIYGYTF
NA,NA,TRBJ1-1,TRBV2,TGTGCCAGCAGTGTCATCACTGAAGCTTTCTTT,CASSVITEAFF
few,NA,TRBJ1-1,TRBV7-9,TGTGCCAGCAGCTTCTCCGGGGGTTCCACTGAAGCTTTCTTT,CASSFSGGSTEAFF
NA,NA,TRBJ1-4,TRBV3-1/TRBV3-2,TGTGCCAGCAAACTTACCCAGACAGATGAAAAACTGTTTTTT,CASKLTQTDEKLFF
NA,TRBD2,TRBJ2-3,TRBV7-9,TGTGCCAGCAGCCCCAGACTAGCGGAACCCACAGATACGCAGTATTTT,CASSPRLAEPTDTQYF
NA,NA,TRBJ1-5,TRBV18,TGTGCCAGCTCACGGTCAGGGGATAGCAATCAGCCCCAGCATTTT,CASSRSGDSNQPQHF
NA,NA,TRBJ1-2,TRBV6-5,TGTGCCAGCAGTTACTCCGACAGTTCCTATGGCTACACCTTC,CASSYSDSSYGYTF
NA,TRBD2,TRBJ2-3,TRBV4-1,TGCGCCAGCAGCCAAGATCGAGGCAGCGGGGGGCGTACGCAGTATTTT,CASSQDRGSGGRTQYF
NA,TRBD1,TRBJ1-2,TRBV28,TGTGCCAGCAGAGTTTATCCGTCAGGGGGGAACTATGGCTACACCTTC,CASRVYPSGGNYGYTF
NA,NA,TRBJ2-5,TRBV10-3,TGTGCCATCTCCGCCAGGGGGGCCTCCAAAGAGACCCAGTACTTC,CAISARGASKETQYF
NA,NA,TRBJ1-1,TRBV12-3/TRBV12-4,TGTGCCAGCAGCTTAACGGGGTTAGAAGCTTTCTTT,CASSLTGLEAFF
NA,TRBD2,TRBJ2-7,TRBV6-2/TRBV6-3,TGTGCCAGCAGTTTGCGGGGGGCTTACGAGCAGTACTTC,CASSLRGAYEQYF
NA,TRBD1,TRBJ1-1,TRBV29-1,TGCAGCGTGGAGACAGGGGGCGTGAACACTGAAGCTTTCTTT,CSVETGGVNTEAFF
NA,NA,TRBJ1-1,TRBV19,TGTGCCAGTAGTAGAGACACCAGATTAAACACTGAAGCTTTCTTT,CASSRDTRLNTEAFF
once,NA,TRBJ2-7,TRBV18,TGTGCCAGCTCAACTCAGGGTCTAAACGAGCAGTACTTC,CASSTQGLNEQYF
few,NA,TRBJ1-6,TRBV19,TGTGCCAGTAAACCTGGACAGTATAATTCACCCCTCCACTTT,CASKPGQYNSPLHF
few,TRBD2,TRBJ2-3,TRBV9,TGTGCCAGCAGCACCCCCACTAGCGGGGGGAGAGATACGCAGTATTTT,CASSTPTSGGRDTQYF
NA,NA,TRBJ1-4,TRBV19,TGTGCCAGTCGGCGGCAGGGTGTTGAAAAACTGTTTTTT,CASRRQGVEKLFF
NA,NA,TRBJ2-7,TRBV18,TGTGCCAGCTCACCAGGGGCAACAGGGAACTACGAGCAGTACTTC,CASSPGATGNYEQYF
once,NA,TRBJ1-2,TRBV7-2,TGTGCCAGCAGACCAGGGGACGGCGGCTACACCTTC,CASRPGDGGYTF